The clone carrying this T cell receptor (beta chain) has just one count. The source of the sample is a study of blood T cell repertoires in COVID-19. Sequencing used immunoSEQ multiplex PCR; TCRdb keeps in-frame clones, though not all of them. The table has about 190,000 clones, 86% seen once. J was trimmed by 4 bases and V by 6 bases; bases with no gene match: 9. Germline V gene sequence: CDR1 MNHEY, CDR2 SMNVEV (reference sequence). This CDR3 has 15 amino acids. Sequencing input: PBMCs or T cells enriched from blood (not recorded which). The clonotype originates from a woman aged 25 to 39 who had recovered from COVID-19. The chain employs TRBV27 and TRBJ2-1; 7 bases are shared with TRBD1. CDR3 amino acids: CASSRDRQFYNEQFF. The CDR3 nucleotides are TGTGCCAGCAGCCGGGACAGACAGTTTTACAATGAGCAGTTCTTC.